The 17 T cell receptor beta chains reported below all come from one sample, sequenced in a study of cytomegalovirus exposure and HLA in healthy donors (dated by TCRdb to the late 2010s). To prepare the library, the immunoSEQ multiplex PCR assay was applied. TCRdb took this table from immuneACCESS and kept in-frame rearrangements with V and J called. Such tables lack part of the clones; where checked against another copy, unresolved V genes explain under half of the gap, and the rest is unexplained. The sample table records 71,000 or so clones; roughly 94% of these occur just once. The ten largest clones represent 1.4% of the sample. The sequenced material came from PBMCs. The source of these receptors is a man aged 18-30 years in good health and CMV-seropositive.

This clone was seen just once. The chain uses TRBV7-6 and TRBJ2-5, with D tentatively TRBD2 (7 bases). Germline V gene data show CDR1 as SGHVS and CDR2 as FNYEAQ. The V end lost 5 bases, the J end lost 4 bases, and 11 bases lay between the germline ends. There are 13 residues in the CDR3. CDR3 residues: CASSEGGGETQYF. For the CDR3, the DNA is TGTGCCAGCAGCGAGGGGGGGGGAGAGACCCAGTACTTC.

This clone was recorded only once. CDR3: CASSRLAARPNEQYF. The CDR3 DNA sequence: TGTGCCAGCAGTCGGCTAGCAGCGAGACCAAACGAGCAGTACTTC. The V and J genes are TRBV28 and TRBJ2-7, with a weak D call TRBD2 (5 bases). This CDR3 is built from 15 residues. Deletions cut 5 bases from V and 5 bases from J, with 19 bases between. CDR1 and CDR2 from the germline V gene are MDHEN and SYDVKM.

The rearrangement uses TRBV5-6 and TRBJ2-7; TRBD2 aligns across 8 bases. This CDR3 spans 14 amino acids. Germline assignment: CDR1 SGHDT and CDR2 YYEEEE. V lost 3 bases and J lost 2; bases outside the gene matches: 4. This CDR3 is CASSSAGVTYEQYF. As DNA, the CDR3 is TGTGCCAGCAGCTCAGCGGGGGTAACCTACGAGCAGTACTTC. Full variable domain (missing parts from reference TRBV5-6 and TRBJ2-7): DAGVTQSPTHLIKTRGQQVTLRCSPKSGHDTVSWYQQALGQGPQFIFQYYEEEERQRGNFPDRFSGHQFPNYSSELNVNALLLGDSALYLCASSSAGVTYEQYFGPGTRLTVT.

The rearrangement links TRBV9 to TRBJ2-3; D is ambiguous. The CDR3 is made up of 14 amino acids. V shed 4 bases and J shed 5 bases, with 14 bases lying between them. CDR1 and CDR2 (germline): SGDLS, YYNGEE. CDR3 sequence (DNA): TGTGCCAGCAGCCCCTCGGTAGAGAGAGATACGCAGTATTTT. Its translation is CASSPSVERDTQYF.

This chain uses TRBV19 with TRBJ1-1; 7 bases match TRBD1. The CDR3 covers 14 residues. Trimming cost V 5 bases and J 5 bases; bases outside gene matches: 8. Germline CDR1 LNHDA, CDR2 SQIVND (reference sequence). For the CDR3, the DNA is TGTGCCAGTAGTCCCACAGGGGTTCGAACTGAAGCTTTCTTT. Residues: CASSPTGVRTEAFF.

The V call is TRBV7-9, the J call TRBJ2-2; 11 positions match TRBD1. CDR1 is SEHNR, CDR2 FQNEAQ, per germline (reference sequence). The CDR3 loop spans 15 amino acids. V lost 3 bases to trimming and J lost 7 bases; unmatched junction nucleotides: 4. CDR3: CASSFGTGGNGELFF. DNA for the CDR3: TGTGCCAGCAGCTTCGGGACAGGGGGTAACGGGGAGCTGTTTTTT. Together with reference TRBV7-9 and TRBJ2-2, the CDR3 gives the full variable domain: DTGVSQNPRHKITKRGQNVTFRCDPISEHNRLYWYRQTLGQGPEFLTYFQNEAQLEKSRLLSDRFSAERPKGSFSTLEIQRTEQGDSAMYLCASSFGTGGNGELFFGEGSRLTVL.

V usage is TRBV5-1 and J usage is TRBJ1-4; D is uncertain. The CDR3 totals 14 residues. Deletions cut 0 bases from V and 8 bases from J, with 11 bases between. CDR1 is SGHRS and CDR2 is YFSETQ in the germline V gene. This CDR3 reads CASSLGTSREKLFF. CDR3 nucleotide sequence: TGCGCCAGCAGCTTGGGAACTTCGAGGGAAAAACTGTTTTTT.

The chain has TRBV14 and TRBJ1-4, with TRBD1 matching over 8 bases. The V gene end was trimmed by 6 bases and the J gene end by 8 bases; junction bases not matched to a gene: 11. The CDR3 runs 15 residues. The V gene's germline CDR1 is SGHDN and CDR2 FVKESK. DNA for the CDR3: TGTGCCAGCAGGCGTGCCGGGACAGGAGACGAAAAACTGTTTTTT. Translating gives CASRRAGTGDEKLFF. The variable domain in full, completed from reference TRBV14 and TRBJ1-4, reads EAGVTQFPSHSVIEKGQTVTLRCDPISGHDNLYWYRRVMGKEIKFLLHFVKESKQDESGMPNNRFLAERTGGTYSTLKVQPAELEDSGVYFCASRRAGTGDEKLFFGSGTQLSVL.

For the CDR3, the DNA is TGTGCCAGCAGTTTCAGCGGGGGGGGCACAGATACGCAGTATTTT. Its protein product is CASSFSGGGTDTQYF. V gene TRBV7-2 combines with J gene TRBJ2-3; 10 nucleotides match TRBD2. The CDR3 is made up of 15 amino acids. Germline V gives CDR1 SGHTA, CDR2 FQGNSA. The J segment lost 1 base and the V segment lost 6 bases, leaving 4 bases of the junction unmatched. Supplemented by reference TRBV7-2 and TRBJ2-3, the full variable domain reads GAGVSQSPSNKVTEKGKDVELRCDPISGHTALYWYRQSLGQGLEFLIYFQGNSAPDKSGLPSDRFSAERTGGSVSTLTIQRTQQEDSAVYLCASSFSGGGTDTQYFGPGTRLTVL.

The chain uses TRBV29-1 and TRBJ2-7; 7 bases fit TRBD2. In germline, CDR1 is SQVTM, CDR2 ANQGSEA. This CDR3 comprises 15 residues. Trimming at V came to 4 bases and at J to 0 bases, leaving 9 bases not matched to a gene. CDR3 protein: CSVAGGRASSYEQYF. The CDR3 bases are TGCAGCGTTGCGGGAGGCAGGGCCAGCTCCTACGAGCAGTACTTC.

This sequence joins TRBV30 and TRBJ1-3; 7 bases agree with TRBD1. The CDR3 covers 13 residues. Germline V CDR1 and CDR2: GTSNPN, SVGIG (reference sequence). Germline trimming cut 8 bases from V and 2 bases from J; bases unmatched to any gene: 6. The CDR3 here is CASTGTAGNTIYF. CDR3 sequence (DNA): TGTGCCAGCACCGGGACAGCTGGAAACACCATATATTTT.

The chain carries TRBV18 and TRBJ2-5; 7 bases agree with TRBD1. The CDR3 has 15 amino acids. Germline V gene lookup returns CDR1 KGHSH and CDR2 LQKENI. Germline trimming cut 4 bases from V and 5 bases from J; bases unmatched to any gene: 10. The CDR3 sequence: CASSRTGVTGETQYF. For the CDR3, the DNA is TGTGCCAGCTCACGCACAGGGGTAACTGGTGAGACCCAGTACTTC.

The chain's CDR3 is CASSSPLAGAHNEQFF. CDR3 nucleotides: TGTGCCAGCAGTTCCCCACTAGCGGGGGCCCACAATGAGCAGTTCTTC. The V call is TRBV27, the J call TRBJ2-1; TRBD2 matches 11 bases. The CDR3 has 16 residues. The J segment lost 5 bases and the V segment lost 4 bases, leaving 7 bases of the junction unmatched. The germline V gene encodes CDR1 MNHEY and CDR2 SMNVEV (reference sequence).

This rearrangement joins TRBV19 to TRBJ1-1; D is perhaps TRBD1 (6 bases). CDR1 LNHDA and CDR2 SQIVND come from the germline V gene (reference sequence). Trimming removed 5 bases from V and 1 base from J, with 8 bases in between. The CDR3 runs 13 residues. This chain's CDR3 is CASSPRGNTEAFF. For the CDR3, the DNA is TGTGCCAGTAGTCCCAGGGGGAACACTGAAGCTTTCTTT.

V is TRBV5-1 and J is TRBJ2-5; TRBD2 matches 10 bases. The length of the CDR3 is 15 residues. V trimming: 6 bases; J trimming: 2 bases; junction bases outside the gene matches: 7. Germline V gene sequence: CDR1 SGHRS, CDR2 YFSETQ. The CDR3 DNA follows: TGCGCCAGCATCCGGACTAGCGGCGTACAAGAGACCCAGTACTTC. Translation: CASIRTSGVQETQYF.

This sequence joins TRBV5-4 and TRBJ2-7, with TRBD1 identical over 7 bases. Germline CDR1 SGHNT, CDR2 YYREEE (reference sequence). V lost 1 base and J lost 3; bases outside the gene matches: 10. The CDR3 sequence is 16 residues long. This CDR3 reads CASSLSSTGLYYEQYF. DNA of the CDR3: TGTGCCAGCAGCTTGAGCTCGACAGGGTTATACTACGAGCAGTACTTC.

This clone appeared once. The CDR3 is CASSLAGGTGFTDTQYF. DNA for the CDR3: TGCGCCAGCAGCTTGGCCGGGGGGACAGGGTTCACAGATACGCAGTATTTT. This sequence joins TRBV5-1 and TRBJ2-3, with 9 bases identical to TRBD1. Unmatched junction bases numbered 7, after V lost 0 bases and J lost 2 bases. The CDR3 length is 17 residues. Germline V gene lookup returns CDR1 SGHRS and CDR2 YFSETQ.